These 7 T cell receptor beta chains originate from one sample sequenced in a study of metastatic and nonmetastatic thyroid tumors. No treatment of any kind had been given to any patient before thyroid surgery. TCRdb redid the clone calls on the PCR reads using MiXCR. The sample has roughly 20,000 clones; around 19% are singletons. Specimen: blood. The receptor set was obtained from a male donor with papillary thyroid cancer or a benign thyroid nodule (not recorded which). Some clones in this sample may be carry-over from other donors' samples.

This clone was observed at least ten times. The CDR3: CASSQVGDLDTQYF. CDR3 DNA sequence: TGTGCCAGCAGCCAAGTGGGCGATCTGGATACGCAGTATTTT. This chain joins TRBV3-1 and TRBJ2-3, with no clear D. The germline gives CDR1 LGHDT, CDR2 YNNKEL (reference sequence). Trimming left V 1 base short and J 6 bases short, with 11 bases between. This CDR3 comprises 14 residues.

J is TRBJ2-5 and V is TRBV9; no reliable D call. The CDR3 consists of 14 residues. Germline V gene sequence: CDR1 SGDLS, CDR2 YYNGEE. The ends were cut back, 0 bases at V and 1 base at J, with 7 bases in the middle. CDR3 loop: CASSVETTQETQYF. CDR3 nucleotides: TGTGCCAGCAGCGTAGAAACGACCCAAGAGACCCAGTACTTC.

The CDR3 here is CASSGRLTTDTQYF. In DNA, the CDR3 is TGTGCCAGCAGTGGTAGACTAACGACAGATACGCAGTATTTT. V gene TRBV6-1 combines with J gene TRBJ2-3, with D perhaps matching TRBD2 (5 bases). V dropped 4 bases and J dropped 3 bases, with 11 bases sitting between them. This CDR3 has 14 residues. Germline assignment: CDR1 MNHNS and CDR2 SASEGT.

By share, this clone ranks as medium-sized (0.01 to 0.1%). Other DNA sequences in the sample encode the same CDR3. The CDR3 protein is CASRDSRTYEQYF. Written as DNA, the CDR3 is TGTGCCAGCCGGGACTCAAGAACCTACGAGCAGTACTTC. V gene TRBV6-1 combines with J gene TRBJ2-7; D is possibly TRBD2 (6 bases). The CDR3 is 13 amino acids. Per germline, CDR1 MNHNS and CDR2 SASEGT. Trimming left V 8 bases short and J 2 bases short, with 13 bases between.

This clone was detected ten times or more. The chain has TRBV27 and TRBJ1-2, with TRBD1 identical over 9 bases. Trimming took 2 bases from V and 7 from J; bases not matched to a gene: 5. The CDR3 has 14 amino acids. Looked up from germline, CDR1 is MNHEY and CDR2 is SMNVEV (reference sequence). The CDR3 nucleotides are TGTGCCAGCAGTTTAGACAGGGGGGTATCTGGCTACACCTTC. This codes for CASSLDRGVSGYTF.

This clone was observed at least ten times. The chain has TRBV7-9 and TRBJ2-3; no definite D call. The germline V gene has CDR1 SEHNR and CDR2 FQNEAQ (reference sequence). The CDR3 loop spans 14 amino acids. V was clipped by 5 bases and J by 3 bases, with 12 bases between them. The CDR3 reads CASSLRALTDTQYF. The CDR3 coding sequence is TGTGCCAGCAGCCTCCGGGCTCTGACAGATACGCAGTATTTT.

This clone appeared many times. The identical CDR3 is also encoded by other nucleotide sequences in the sample. The chain uses TRBV5-6 and TRBJ1-2; no clear D gene. The germline CDR1 and CDR2 sequences are SGHDT and YYEEEE. The germline V and J ends were trimmed by 2 bases and 4 bases, with 9 bases remaining between them. There are 13 residues in the CDR3. In DNA, the CDR3 is TGTGCCAGCAGCTTAGTAGGGAGCTATGGCTACACCTTC. It codes for CASSLVGSYGYTF.